The source of this T cell receptor (beta chain) is a study of cytomegalovirus exposure and HLA in healthy donors. Of note for this clone: Its target is not known.

Study results and caveats: There were under 200 TCR beta chains listed as cytomegalovirus-associated. Confirmation in vitro established that a few CMV-associated chains were specific for CMV antigens. Diagnosis of cytomegalovirus status made by the classifier reportedly showed high specificity and sensitivity. Most TCR sequences showed up rarely, but some public TCRs showed up in many donors.

Clones were sequenced by immunoSEQ multiplex PCR, and TCRdb holds only the in-frame ones, with some missing. The profile shows roughly 300,000 clones, approximately 90% of them singletons. The sample was PBMCs. The source is a woman in her late teens or twenties in good health and CMV-seronegative.

CDR3 protein: CASRGGQFNETQYF. The CDR3 DNA reads TGTGCCAGCAGGGGCGGACAGTTTAACGAGACCCAGTACTTC. This sequence joins TRBV28 and TRBJ2-5, with D tentatively TRBD1 (6 bases). Between the trimmed V and J ends, which lost 6 bases and 5 bases, there was a span of 16 bases. The CDR3 consists of 14 residues. CDR1 and CDR2 (germline): MDHEN, SYDVKM.